The clone carrying this TCR beta chain was observed once. Germline V gives CDR1 MGHRA, CDR2 YSYEKL. V dropped 4 bases and J dropped 1 base, with 10 bases sitting between them. The CDR3 covers 14 residues. This record belongs to a study of technical replicates of blood from a handful of donors. TCRdb's table, derived via immunoSEQ multiplex PCR, lists solely in-frame clones and lacks some. The repertoire holds approximately 81,000 clones, with roughly 96% as singletons. Sequences were obtained from T cells isolated from PBMCs. The rearrangement uses TRBV4-1 and TRBJ1-1, with D possibly TRBD1 on 5 matching bases. The clonotype was recovered from a human donor in good health. The CDR3 reads CASSLWGGNTEAFF. The DNA of the CDR3 is TGCGCCAGCAGCCTTTGGGGGGGGAACACTGAAGCTTTCTTT.